The 12 T cell receptor beta chains below come from one sample, sequenced in a study of breast tumors, draining lymph nodes, adjacent tissues. Via MiXCR, TCRdb re-called the multiplex PCR reads, giving one row per CDR3 protein. The repertoire holds 20,000 to 25,000 distinct CDR3 sequences, about 61% seen once, with 15% to 20% in the top ten. Sequencing input: tumor-adjacent breast tissue. The receptor set was obtained from a female donor with breast cancer. Some clones in this sample may be carry-over from other donors' samples.

This clonotype showed up just once. The J gene is TRBJ2-7, the V gene TRBV20-1; 15 bases are a match to TRBD2. This CDR3 spans 15 amino acids. Germline V gives CDR1 DFQATT, CDR2 SNEGSKA (reference sequence). With 5 bases clipped from V and 5 bases from J, the junction kept 7 bases outside the gene matches. For the CDR3, the DNA is TGCAGTGCTCCAATCTGGACTAGCGGGAGGGACGAGCAGTACTTC. The encoded protein is CSAPIWTSGRDEQYF.

CDR3 loop: CAVRSQGTSYEQYF. Here the CDR3 DNA reads TGTGCCGTACGGAGCCAGGGCACGTCCTACGAGCAGTACTTC. The chain joins TRBV7-9 to TRBJ2-7, with D possibly being TRBD1 (5 bases). The V gene's germline CDR1 is SEHNR and CDR2 FQNEAQ (reference sequence). This CDR3 spans 14 amino acids. Between the trimmed V and J ends, which lost 11 bases and 1 base, there was a span of 18 bases.

The V and J genes are TRBV20-1 and TRBJ1-3; a possible D gene is TRBD1 (5 bases). Per the germline V gene, CDR1 is DFQATT and CDR2 is SNEGSKA (reference sequence). The CDR3 totals 13 residues. With 5 bases removed from V and 3 bases from J, the gap between germline ends came to 11 bases. CDR3 in DNA: TGCAGTGCTTCCCAGGGAAGTGGAAACACCATATATTTT. Translating gives CSASQGSGNTIYF.

This clonotype has a single count. The V call is TRBV7-9, the J call TRBJ2-3; TRBD2 aligns across 15 bases. This CDR3 has 17 amino acids. V lost 5 bases, J lost 1 base, and 4 bases stayed unmatched. Germline CDR1 SEHNR, CDR2 FQNEAQ (reference sequence). The CDR3 DNA reads as TGTGCCAGCAGCGGACTAGCGGGGGGGCCTGGCACAGATACGCAGTATTTT. Residues: CASSGLAGGPGTDTQYF.

The J gene is TRBJ1-1, the V gene TRBV6-2 or TRBV6-3; possible D gene TRBD1, 5 bases. V dropped 8 bases and J dropped 0 bases, with 13 bases sitting between them. Germline CDR1 and CDR2: MNHEY and SVGEGT. The CDR3 is made up of 14 amino acids. The CDR3 DNA follows: TGTGCCAGCGACAATGAGGGGCTGAACACTGAAGCTTTCTTT. Residues: CASDNEGLNTEAFF.

The chain is built from TRBV2 and TRBJ2-1; either TRBD1 or TRBD2 may supply D (5 bases each). The CDR3 sequence is 16 residues long. Germline V CDR1 and CDR2: SNHLY, FYNNEI. V lost 6 bases to trimming and J lost 8 bases, with 23 bases between them. The CDR3 loop is CASSPFRDVLIDEQFF. The CDR3 nucleotides read TGTGCCAGCAGCCCCTTCCGGGACGTTTTAATCGATGAGCAGTTCTTC.

V gene TRBV7-2 combines with J gene TRBJ2-7; TRBD2 aligns across 9 bases. Germline CDR1 SGHTA, CDR2 FQGNSA. The CDR3 extends over 14 amino acids. V trimming: 7 bases; J trimming: 5 bases; junction bases outside the gene matches: 9. CDR3 sequence: CASKPRVAGDEQYF. CDR3 nucleotides: TGTGCCAGCAAACCGAGGGTAGCGGGAGACGAGCAGTACTTC.

This chain joins TRBV7-9 and TRBJ2-7; D may be TRBD1 (5 bases). V was clipped by 4 bases and J by 0 bases, with 13 bases between them. Germline loops: CDR1 SEHNR, CDR2 FQNEAQ (reference sequence). CDR3 length: 15 amino acids. Here the CDR3 DNA reads TGTGCCAGCAGCTCCTGGACATCCGTCTCCTACGAGCAGTACGTC. It codes for CASSSWTSVSYEQYV.

The chain links TRBV12-3 or TRBV12-4 to TRBJ2-3; 8 bases match TRBD2. CDR3 length: 16 residues. V trimming: 2 bases; J trimming: 2 bases; junction bases outside the gene matches: 6. CDR3 protein: CASSLIMRGATDTQYF. The CDR3 region has the DNA TGTGCCAGCAGTTTAATTATGCGGGGGGCCACAGATACGCAGTATTTT.

This clonotype was seen a handful of times. The chain employs TRBV20-1 and TRBJ2-7; D remains unclear. The V end was cut by 0 bases, the J end by 0 bases, with 6 bases between. Germline values: CDR1 DFQATT, CDR2 SNEGSKA (reference sequence). The CDR3 contains 13 residues. In DNA form, the CDR3 reads TGCAGTGCTAGAGACGGCTACTCCTACGAGCAGTACTTC. Translated: CSARDGYSYEQYF.

J is TRBJ1-5 and V is TRBV2, with unresolved D. CDR3 length equals 15 residues. The V end was cut by 2 bases, the J end by 0 bases, with 8 bases between. Germline CDR1 is SNHLY and CDR2 is FYNNEI. The CDR3 here is CASSELGNSNQPQHF. The CDR3 DNA follows: TGTGCCAGCAGTGAACTCGGAAATAGCAATCAGCCCCAGCATTTT.

This clonotype is deemed medium-sized (0.01 to 0.1%). V is TRBV5-5 and J is TRBJ2-3; D gene ambiguous. Deletions cut 2 bases from V and 2 bases from J, with 12 bases between. CDR1 SGHKS and CDR2 YYEKEE come from the germline V gene (reference sequence). The CDR3 extends over 15 amino acids. CDR3 DNA: TGTGCCAGCAGCTTTATCTTGCACTACACAGATACGCAGTATTTT. It codes for CASSFILHYTDTQYF.